This TCR beta chain was recorded in a study of blood T cell repertoires in COVID-19. At the level of the study: Acute and convalescent COVID-19 specimens originated in the United States, Italy and Spain. Sources were T cells, B-cell-depleted T cells, or PBMCs; the material itself was cDNA or gDNA.

In the original workflow: The authors estimated nucleated cell counts from reference gene primer amplification. Assay: immunoSEQ multiplex PCR; the TCRdb copy retains only in-frame clones and omits some. V and J calls and clone size are as listed in that table; D and trimming were resolved from the DNA. The sample carries more than 300,000 clones, around 80% recorded once. There are 14 residues in the CDR3. The ends lost 4 bases at V and 4 bases at J; junction bases unmatched: 3. Per germline, CDR1 LNHDA and CDR2 SQIVND (reference sequence). This receptor was identified in a woman in her 50s with acute or convalescent COVID-19. The chain couples TRBV19 to TRBJ1-5; TRBD1 aligns across 8 bases. The sequencing sample was made of peripheral blood. CDR3 loop: CASSRDRQNQPQHF. CDR3 DNA: TGTGCCAGTAGTAGGGACAGGCAAAATCAGCCCCAGCATTTT.